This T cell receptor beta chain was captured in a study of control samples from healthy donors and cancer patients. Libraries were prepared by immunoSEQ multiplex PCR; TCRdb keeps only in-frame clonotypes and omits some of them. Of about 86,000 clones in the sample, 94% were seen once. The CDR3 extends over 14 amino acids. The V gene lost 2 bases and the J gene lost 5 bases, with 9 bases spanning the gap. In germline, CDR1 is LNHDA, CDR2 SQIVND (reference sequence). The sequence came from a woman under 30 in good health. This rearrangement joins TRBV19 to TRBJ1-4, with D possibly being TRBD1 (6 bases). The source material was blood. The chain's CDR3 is CASSIQGMNEKLFF. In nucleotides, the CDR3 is TGTGCCAGTAGTATACAGGGGATGAATGAAAAACTGTTTTTT. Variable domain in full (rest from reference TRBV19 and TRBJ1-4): DGGITQSPKYLFRKEGQNVTLSCEQNLNHDAMYWYRQDPGQGLRLIYYSQIVNDFQKGDIAEGYSVSREKKESFPLTVTSAQKNPTAFYLCASSIQGMNEKLFFGSGTQLSVL.